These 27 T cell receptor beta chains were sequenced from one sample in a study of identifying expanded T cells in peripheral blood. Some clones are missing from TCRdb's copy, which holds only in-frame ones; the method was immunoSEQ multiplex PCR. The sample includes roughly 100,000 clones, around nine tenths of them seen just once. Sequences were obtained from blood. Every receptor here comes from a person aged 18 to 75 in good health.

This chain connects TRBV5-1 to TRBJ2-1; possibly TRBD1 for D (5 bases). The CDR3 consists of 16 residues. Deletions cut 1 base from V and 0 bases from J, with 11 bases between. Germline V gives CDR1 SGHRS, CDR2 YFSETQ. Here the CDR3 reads CASSLLGASSYNEQFF. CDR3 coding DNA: TGCGCCAGCAGCTTGTTAGGGGCGAGCTCCTACAATGAGCAGTTCTTC.

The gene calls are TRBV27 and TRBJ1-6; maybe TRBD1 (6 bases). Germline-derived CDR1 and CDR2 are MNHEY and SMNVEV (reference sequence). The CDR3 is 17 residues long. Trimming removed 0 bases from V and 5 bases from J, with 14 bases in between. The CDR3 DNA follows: TGTGCCAGCAGTTTATCGGGCCCCAGGGGCCATAATTCACCCCTCCACTTT. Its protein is CASSLSGPRGHNSPLHF.

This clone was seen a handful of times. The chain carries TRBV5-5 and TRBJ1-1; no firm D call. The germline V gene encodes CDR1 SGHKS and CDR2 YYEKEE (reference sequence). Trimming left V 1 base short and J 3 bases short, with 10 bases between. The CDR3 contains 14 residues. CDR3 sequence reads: CASSLPSQYTEAFF. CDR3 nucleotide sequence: TGTGCCAGCAGCTTGCCCTCACAGTACACTGAAGCTTTCTTT. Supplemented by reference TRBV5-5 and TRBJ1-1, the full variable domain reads DAGVTQSPTHLIKTRGQQVTLRCSPISGHKSVSWYQQVLGQGPQFIFQYYEKEERGRGNFPDRFSARQFPNYSSELNVNALLLGDSALYLCASSLPSQYTEAFFGQGTRLTVV.

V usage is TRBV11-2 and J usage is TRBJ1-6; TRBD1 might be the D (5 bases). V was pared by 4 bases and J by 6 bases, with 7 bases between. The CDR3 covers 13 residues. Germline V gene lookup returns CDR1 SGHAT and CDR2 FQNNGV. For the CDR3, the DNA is TGTGCCAGCAGCTCCGGGGGTAATTCACCCCTCCACTTT. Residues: CASSSGGNSPLHF.

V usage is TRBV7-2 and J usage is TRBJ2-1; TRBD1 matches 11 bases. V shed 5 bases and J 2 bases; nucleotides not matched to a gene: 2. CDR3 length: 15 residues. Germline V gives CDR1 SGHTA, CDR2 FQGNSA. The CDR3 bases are TGTGCCAGCAGCGCGGGACAGGGGGCCTACAATGAGCAGTTCTTC. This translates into CASSAGQGAYNEQFF.

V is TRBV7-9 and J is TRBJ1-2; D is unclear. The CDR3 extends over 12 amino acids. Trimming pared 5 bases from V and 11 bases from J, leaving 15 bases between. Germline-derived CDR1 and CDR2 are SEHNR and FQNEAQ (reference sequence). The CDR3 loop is CASSPPYGLYTF. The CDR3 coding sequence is TGTGCCAGCAGCCCCCCCTACGGACTGTACACCTTC.

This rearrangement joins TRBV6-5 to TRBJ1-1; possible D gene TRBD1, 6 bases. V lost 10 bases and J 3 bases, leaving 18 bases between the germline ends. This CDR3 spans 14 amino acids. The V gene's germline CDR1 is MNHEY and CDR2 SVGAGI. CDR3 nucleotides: TGTGCCATTGGGGGGGGGCGCGAGTACACTGAAGCTTTCTTT. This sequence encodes CAIGGGREYTEAFF.

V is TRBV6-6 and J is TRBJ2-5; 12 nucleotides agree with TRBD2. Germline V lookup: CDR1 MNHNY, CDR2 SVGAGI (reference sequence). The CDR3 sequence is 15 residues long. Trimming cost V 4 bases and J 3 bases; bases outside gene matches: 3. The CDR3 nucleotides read TGTGCCAGCAGTTTTCCTAGCGGGGGGGAAGAGACCCAGTACTTC. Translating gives CASSFPSGGEETQYF.

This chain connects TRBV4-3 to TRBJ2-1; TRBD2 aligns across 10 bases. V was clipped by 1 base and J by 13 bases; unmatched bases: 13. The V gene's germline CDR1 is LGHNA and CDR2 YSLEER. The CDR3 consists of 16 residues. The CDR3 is CASSQVRVAGGPAQFF. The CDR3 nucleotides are TGCGCCAGCAGCCAAGTTCGGGTAGCGGGGGGCCCGGCTCAGTTCTTC.

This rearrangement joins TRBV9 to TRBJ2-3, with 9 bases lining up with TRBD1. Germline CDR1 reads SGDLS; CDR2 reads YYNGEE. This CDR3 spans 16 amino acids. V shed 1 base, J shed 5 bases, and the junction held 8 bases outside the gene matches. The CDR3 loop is CASSVTGQGSGDTQYF. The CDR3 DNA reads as TGTGCCAGCAGCGTAACGGGACAGGGCTCGGGAGATACGCAGTATTTT.

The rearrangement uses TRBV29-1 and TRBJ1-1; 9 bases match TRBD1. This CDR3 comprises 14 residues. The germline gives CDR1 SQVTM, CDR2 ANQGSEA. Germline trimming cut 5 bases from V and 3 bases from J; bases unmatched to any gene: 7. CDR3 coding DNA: TGCAGCGTTAAGGGACAGGGAGAGCACACTGAAGCTTTCTTT. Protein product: CSVKGQGEHTEAFF. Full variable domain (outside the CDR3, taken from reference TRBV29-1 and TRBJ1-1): SAVISQKPSRDICQRGTSLTIQCQVDSQVTMMFWYRQQPGQSLTLIATANQGSEATYESGFVIDKFPISRPNLTFSTLTVSNMSPEDSSIYLCSVKGQGEHTEAFFGQGTRLTVV.

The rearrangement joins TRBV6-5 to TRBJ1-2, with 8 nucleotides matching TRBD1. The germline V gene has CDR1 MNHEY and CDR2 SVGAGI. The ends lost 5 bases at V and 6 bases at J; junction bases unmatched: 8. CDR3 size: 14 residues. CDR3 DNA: TGTGCCAGCAGTGACCGCAGACAGGGGAATGGCTACACCTTC. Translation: CASSDRRQGNGYTF.

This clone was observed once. The CDR3 region has the DNA TGTGCCAGCAGCACAAGGGGGTACGAGCAGTACTTC. Its translation: CASSTRGYEQYF. The chain employs TRBV4-2 and TRBJ2-7; maybe TRBD1 (6 bases). The V gene's germline CDR1 is LGHNA and CDR2 YNFKEQ. V shed 5 bases and J shed 4 bases, with 9 bases lying between them. The CDR3 is 12 residues long.

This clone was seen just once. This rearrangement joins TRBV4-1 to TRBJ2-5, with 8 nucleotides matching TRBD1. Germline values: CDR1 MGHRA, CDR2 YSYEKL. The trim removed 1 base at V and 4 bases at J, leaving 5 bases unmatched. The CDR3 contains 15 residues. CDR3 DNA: TGCGCCAGCAGCCAAGTCCAGGGGGCGAGAGAGACCCAGTACTTC. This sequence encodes CASSQVQGARETQYF.

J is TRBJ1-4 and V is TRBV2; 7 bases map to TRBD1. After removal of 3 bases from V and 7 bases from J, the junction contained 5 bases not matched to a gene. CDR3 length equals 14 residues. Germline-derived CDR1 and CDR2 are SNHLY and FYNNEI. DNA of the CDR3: TGTGCCAGCAGTGAGGACAGGTTTTCTGAAAAACTGTTTTTT. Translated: CASSEDRFSEKLFF.

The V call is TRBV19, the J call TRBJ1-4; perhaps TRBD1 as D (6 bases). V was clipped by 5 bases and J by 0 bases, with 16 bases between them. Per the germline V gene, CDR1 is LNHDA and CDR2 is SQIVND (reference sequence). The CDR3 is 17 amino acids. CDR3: CASSGFGGTTTNEKLFF. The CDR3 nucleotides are TGTGCCAGTAGTGGGTTCGGGGGGACAACAACTAATGAAAAACTGTTTTTT.

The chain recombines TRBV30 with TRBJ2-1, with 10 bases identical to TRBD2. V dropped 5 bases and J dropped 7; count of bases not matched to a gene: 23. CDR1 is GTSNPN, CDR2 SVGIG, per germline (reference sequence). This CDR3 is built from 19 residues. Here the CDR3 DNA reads TGTGCCTGGGTATCTGCTAGCGGGGGCCGGAAGGTTGGTTTTAATGAGCAGTTCTTC. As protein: CAWVSASGGRKVGFNEQFF.

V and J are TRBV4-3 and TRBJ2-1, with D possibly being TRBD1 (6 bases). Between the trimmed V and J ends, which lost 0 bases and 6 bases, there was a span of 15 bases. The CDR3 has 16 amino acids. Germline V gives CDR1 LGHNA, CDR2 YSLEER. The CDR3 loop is CASSQDTGYMGNEQFF. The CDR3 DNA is TGCGCCAGCAGCCAAGACACAGGGTATATGGGCAATGAGCAGTTCTTC.

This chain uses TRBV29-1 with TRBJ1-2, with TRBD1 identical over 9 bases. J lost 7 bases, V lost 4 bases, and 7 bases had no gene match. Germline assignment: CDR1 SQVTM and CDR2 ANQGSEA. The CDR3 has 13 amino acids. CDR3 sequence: CSVAFGTGSGYTF. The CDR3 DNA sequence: TGCAGCGTTGCCTTCGGGACAGGGTCTGGCTACACCTTC. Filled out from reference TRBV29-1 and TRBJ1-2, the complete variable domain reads SAVISQKPSRDICQRGTSLTIQCQVDSQVTMMFWYRQQPGQSLTLIATANQGSEATYESGFVIDKFPISRPNLTFSTLTVSNMSPEDSSIYLCSVAFGTGSGYTFGSGTRLTVV.

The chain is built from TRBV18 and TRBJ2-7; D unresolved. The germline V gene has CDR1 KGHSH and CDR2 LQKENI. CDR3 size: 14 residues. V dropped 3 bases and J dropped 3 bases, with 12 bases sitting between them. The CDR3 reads CASSPFDGVYEQYF. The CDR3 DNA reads TGTGCCAGCTCACCTTTTGACGGAGTCTACGAGCAGTACTTC.

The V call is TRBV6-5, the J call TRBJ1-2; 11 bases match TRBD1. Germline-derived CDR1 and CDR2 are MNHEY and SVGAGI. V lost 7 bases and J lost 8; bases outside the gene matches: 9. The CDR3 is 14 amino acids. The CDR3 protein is CASTPGQGVGGYTF. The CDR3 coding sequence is TGTGCCAGCACCCCGGGACAGGGGGTAGGGGGCTACACCTTC.

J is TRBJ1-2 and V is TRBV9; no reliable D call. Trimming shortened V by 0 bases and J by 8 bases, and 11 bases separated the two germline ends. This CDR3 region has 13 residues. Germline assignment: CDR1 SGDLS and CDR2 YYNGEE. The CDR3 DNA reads TGTGCCAGCAGCGTAGGGGTTGGATTCGGCTACACCTTC. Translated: CASSVGVGFGYTF. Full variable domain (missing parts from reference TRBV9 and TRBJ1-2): DSGVTQTPKHLITATGQRVTLRCSPRSGDLSVYWYQQSLDQGLQFLIQYYNGEERAKGNILERFSAQQFPDLHSELNLSSLELGDSALYFCASSVGVGFGYTFGSGTRLTVV.

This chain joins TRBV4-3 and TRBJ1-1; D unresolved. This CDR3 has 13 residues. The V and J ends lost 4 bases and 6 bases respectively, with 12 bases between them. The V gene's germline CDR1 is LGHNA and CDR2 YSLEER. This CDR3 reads CASSPSESPEAFF. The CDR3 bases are TGCGCCAGCAGCCCCTCGGAGAGTCCTGAAGCTTTCTTT.

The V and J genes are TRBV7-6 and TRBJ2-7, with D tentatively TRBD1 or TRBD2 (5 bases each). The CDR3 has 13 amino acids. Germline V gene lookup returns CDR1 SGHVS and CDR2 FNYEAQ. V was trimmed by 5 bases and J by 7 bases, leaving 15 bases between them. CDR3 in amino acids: CASSQTSGQEQYF. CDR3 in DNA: TGTGCCAGCAGCCAAACCTCGGGGCAGGAGCAGTACTTC.

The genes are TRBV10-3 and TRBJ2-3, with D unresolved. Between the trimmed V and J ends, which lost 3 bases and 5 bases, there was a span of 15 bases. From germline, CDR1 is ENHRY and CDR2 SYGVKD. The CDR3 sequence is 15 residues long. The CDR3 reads CAISEGFLAKDTQYF. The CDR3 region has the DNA TGTGCCATCAGTGAAGGGTTTTTGGCGAAAGATACGCAGTATTTT.

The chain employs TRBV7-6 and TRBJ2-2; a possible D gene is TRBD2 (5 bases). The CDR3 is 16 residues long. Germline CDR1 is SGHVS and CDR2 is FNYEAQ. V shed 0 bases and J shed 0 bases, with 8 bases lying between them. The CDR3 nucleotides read TGTGCCAGCAGCTTAGCGAGGGCCGCGAACACCGGGGAGCTGTTTTTT. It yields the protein CASSLARAANTGELFF.

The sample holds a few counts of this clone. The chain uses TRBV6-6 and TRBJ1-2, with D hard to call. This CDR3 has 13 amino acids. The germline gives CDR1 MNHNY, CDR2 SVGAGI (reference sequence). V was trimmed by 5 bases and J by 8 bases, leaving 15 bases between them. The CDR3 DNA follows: TGTGCCAGCAGTCGGAACGGTGTCGGGGGCTACACCTTC. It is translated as CASSRNGVGGYTF.